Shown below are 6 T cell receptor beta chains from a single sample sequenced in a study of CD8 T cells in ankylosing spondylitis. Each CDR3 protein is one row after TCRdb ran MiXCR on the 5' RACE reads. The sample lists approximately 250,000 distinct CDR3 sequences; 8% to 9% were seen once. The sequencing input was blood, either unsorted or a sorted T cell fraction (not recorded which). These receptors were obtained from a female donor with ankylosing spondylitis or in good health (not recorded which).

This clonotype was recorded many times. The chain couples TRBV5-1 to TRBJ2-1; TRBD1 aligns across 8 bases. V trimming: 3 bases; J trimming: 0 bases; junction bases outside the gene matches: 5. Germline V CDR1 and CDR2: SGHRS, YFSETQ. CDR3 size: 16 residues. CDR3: CASSSGQASSYNEQFF. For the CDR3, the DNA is TGCGCCAGCAGCTCGGGACAGGCCAGCTCCTACAATGAGCAGTTCTTC.

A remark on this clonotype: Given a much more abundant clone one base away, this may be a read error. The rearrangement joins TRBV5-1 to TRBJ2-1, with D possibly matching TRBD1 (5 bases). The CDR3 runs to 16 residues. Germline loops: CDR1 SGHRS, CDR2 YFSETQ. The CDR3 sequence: CASSPQLATSGNGQFF. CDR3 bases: TGCGCCAGCAGCCCGCAACTGGCTACCTCAGGGAATGGGCAGTTCTTC.

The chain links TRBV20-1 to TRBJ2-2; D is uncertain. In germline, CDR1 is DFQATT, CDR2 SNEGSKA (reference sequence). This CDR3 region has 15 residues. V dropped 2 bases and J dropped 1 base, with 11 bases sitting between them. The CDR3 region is CSARNDMLNTGELFF. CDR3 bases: TGCAGTGCTAGAAACGACATGCTGAACACCGGGGAGCTGTTTTTT.

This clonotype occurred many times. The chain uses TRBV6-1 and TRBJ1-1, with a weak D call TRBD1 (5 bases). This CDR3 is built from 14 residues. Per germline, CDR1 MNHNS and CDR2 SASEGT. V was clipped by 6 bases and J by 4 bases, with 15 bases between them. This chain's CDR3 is CASREGPRGTEAFF. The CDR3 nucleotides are TGTGCCAGCAGGGAGGGACCGAGGGGCACTGAAGCTTTCTTT.

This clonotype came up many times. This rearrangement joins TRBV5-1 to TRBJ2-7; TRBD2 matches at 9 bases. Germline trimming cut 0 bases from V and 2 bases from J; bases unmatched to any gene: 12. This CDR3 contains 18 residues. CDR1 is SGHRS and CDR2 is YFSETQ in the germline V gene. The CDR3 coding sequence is TGCGCCAGCAGCTTGGCCCTAGGGAGACTAGCGGATCCCTACGAGCAGTACTTC. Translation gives CASSLALGRLADPYEQYF.

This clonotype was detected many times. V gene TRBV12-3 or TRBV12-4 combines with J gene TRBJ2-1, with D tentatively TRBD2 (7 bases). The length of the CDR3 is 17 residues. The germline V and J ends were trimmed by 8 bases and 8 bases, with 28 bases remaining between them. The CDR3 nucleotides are TGTGCCAGCCTCCCCGGATTTTTAGTGGGGGGGGCTGATGAGCAGTTCTTC. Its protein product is CASLPGFLVGGADEQFF.